Described below is a single T cell receptor (beta chain) sequence and its context. What it binds is not known. The data are from a study of cytomegalovirus exposure and HLA in healthy donors. The PCR ran on 60 Vbeta and 13 Jbeta primers. TCRdb's table, derived via immunoSEQ multiplex PCR, lists solely in-frame clones and lacks some. The sample includes approximately 150,000 clones, 68% seen only once; the top ten take about 4.5%. Broader study findings: Near-uniform donor sequencing depth was presumed by presence/absence analyses. Looking again later, the authors saw that most CMV-associated TCR beta chains seemed HLA-restricted.

Trimming removed 0 bases from V and 3 bases from J, with 12 bases in between. Germline V lookup: CDR1 SGHVS, CDR2 FQNEAQ. The CDR3 spans 16 residues. The TCR was taken from a man between 60 and 75 years old in good health and CMV-seronegative. Source material: PBMCs. The chain links TRBV7-8 to TRBJ1-5, with TRBD1 as a possible D gene (6 bases). CDR3 residues: CASSLATGSSNQPQHF. The CDR3 DNA follows: TGTGCCAGCAGCTTAGCGACAGGATCCTCCAATCAGCCCCAGCATTTT.